A single sample is the source of the 21 T cell receptor beta chains below, sequenced in a study of T cell responses to AZD1222 COVID-19 vaccine. Profiling relied on immunoSEQ multiplex PCR, and the TCRdb table lists in-frame clones only, not all of them. The repertoire includes about 97,000 clones, about 87% of them detected once, and 10% to 13% sits in the top ten. This specimen consisted of peripheral blood, obtained 28 days after the second AZD1222 dose. Receptor source: an adult who received the AZD1222 COVID-19 vaccine.

V usage is TRBV9 and J usage is TRBJ2-2, with D tentatively TRBD1 or TRBD2 (5 bases each). The CDR3 covers 16 residues. The germline V gene has CDR1 SGDLS and CDR2 YYNGEE. Deletions cut 1 base from V and 3 bases from J, with 13 bases between. The DNA for the CDR3 is TGTGCCAGCAGCGTAAAAGCGCAGGGACACACCGGGGAGCTGTTTTTT. This gives the protein CASSVKAQGHTGELFF.

The rearrangement joins TRBV4-1 to TRBJ1-1; D gene ambiguous. Germline-derived CDR1 and CDR2 are MGHRA and YSYEKL. Trimming stripped 4 bases from V and 5 bases from J, with 17 bases between. CDR3 length: 15 residues. DNA for the CDR3: TGCGCCAGCAGCCCAATAGGGAGGAAGGTTACTGAAGCTTTCTTT. It specifies CASSPIGRKVTEAFF.

J is TRBJ2-1 and V is TRBV6-5; D gene ambiguous. This CDR3 has 15 amino acids. V lost 4 bases and J 7 bases, leaving 17 bases between the germline ends. CDR1 is MNHEY, CDR2 SVGAGI, per germline. The CDR3 DNA reads as TGTGCCAGCAGTTTGATCGCCGAAGGGTGGAATGAGCAGTTCTTC. Protein: CASSLIAEGWNEQFF.

The rearrangement joins TRBV9 to TRBJ2-1, with a weak D call TRBD1 (5 bases). CDR1 SGDLS and CDR2 YYNGEE come from the germline V gene. The CDR3 is 13 amino acids. Trimming took 0 bases from V and 8 from J, leaving 9 bases between them. CDR3 nucleotide sequence: TGTGCCAGCAGCGTAGGGCTAGGGGATGAGCAGTTCTTC. It specifies CASSVGLGDEQFF.

V gene TRBV9 combines with J gene TRBJ1-3; D not resolved. The V end was cut by 4 bases, the J end by 0 bases, with 5 bases between. The CDR3 consists of 13 residues. CDR1 and CDR2 (germline): SGDLS, YYNGEE. Here the CDR3 DNA reads TGTGCCAGCAGCCCCCACTCTGGAAACACCATATATTTT. It specifies CASSPHSGNTIYF.

This clone was seen just once. The chain carries TRBV19 and TRBJ1-1, with 8 bases that match TRBD1. The germline V gene encodes CDR1 LNHDA and CDR2 SQIVND (reference sequence). Trimming cost V 9 bases and J 11 bases; bases outside gene matches: 8. The CDR3 consists of 11 residues. In DNA form, the CDR3 reads TGTGCCAGCCTTAGACAGGGGACGGCTTTCTTT. Protein sequence: CASLRQGTAFF.

CDR3 nucleotides: TGTGCCACCAGTTCGGACAGGGGGGCGAACACCGGGGAGCTGTTTTTT. Its protein product is CATSSDRGANTGELFF. The rearrangement joins TRBV24-1 to TRBJ2-2, with 10 bases that match TRBD1. V lost 6 bases, J lost 0 bases, and 3 bases stayed unmatched. CDR3 length equals 16 residues. Per the germline V gene, CDR1 is KGHDR and CDR2 is SFDVKD.

DNA for the CDR3: TGTGCCGGAAGACGGGGTTACACCGGGGAGCTGTTTTTT. Encoded protein: CAGRRGYTGELFF. V gene TRBV2 combines with J gene TRBJ2-2, with TRBD2 as a possible D gene (5 bases). The length of the CDR3 is 13 residues. Germline V lookup: CDR1 SNHLY, CDR2 FYNNEI. Between the trimmed V and J ends, which lost 11 bases and 3 bases, there was a span of 13 bases.

The V gene is TRBV15, the J gene TRBJ2-7; D may be TRBD2 (5 bases). There are 12 residues in the CDR3. The germline V gene encodes CDR1 LNHNV and CDR2 YYDKDF (reference sequence). Trimming cost V 2 bases and J 4 bases, with 6 bases left between them. CDR3 in amino acids: CATSRRGYEQYF. CDR3 nucleotides: TGTGCCACCAGCAGACGGGGTTACGAGCAGTACTTC.

V gene TRBV5-4 combines with J gene TRBJ2-7, with 7 positions matching TRBD1. V gave up 4 bases and J gave up 6 bases; unmatched junction bases: 10. Germline V CDR1 and CDR2: SGHNT, YYREEE (reference sequence). CDR3 length: 14 amino acids. The CDR3 here is CASSLAGTAVEQYF. The CDR3, as DNA: TGTGCCAGCAGCCTTGCCGGGACAGCCGTCGAGCAGTACTTC.

The count of this clone is one. The chain couples TRBV18 to TRBJ2-3, with D perhaps assigned TRBD1 or TRBD2 (5 bases each). V lost 6 bases to trimming and J lost 3 bases, with 25 bases between them. CDR1 KGHSH and CDR2 LQKENI come from the germline V gene. CDR3 length: 18 residues. The CDR3 DNA is TGTGCCAGCTCCCCTATTCCCGGGACGGCCCTGGGGACAGATACGCAGTATTTT. Amino acid sequence: CASSPIPGTALGTDTQYF.

The chain employs TRBV2 and TRBJ2-2; 8 nucleotides line up with TRBD2. Trimming cost V 6 bases and J 1 base; bases outside gene matches: 1. CDR1 is SNHLY, CDR2 FYNNEI, per germline. The CDR3 loop spans 14 amino acids. CDR3 sequence (DNA): TGTGCCAGCAGCAGCGGGAGGAACACCGGGGAGCTGTTTTTT. It translates to CASSSGRNTGELFF.

This clone came up a few times. V and J are TRBV9 and TRBJ1-2; possibly TRBD1 for D (5 bases). The V gene's germline CDR1 is SGDLS and CDR2 YYNGEE. V was cut by 4 bases and J by 5 bases, with 21 bases left in between. This CDR3 comprises 16 residues. The CDR3 spells CASSPLGQRNPYGYTF. As DNA, the CDR3 is TGTGCCAGCAGCCCATTGGGGCAGAGAAACCCTTATGGCTACACCTTC.

The chain combines TRBV27 with TRBJ1-1; D call uncertain. V lost 1 base to trimming and J lost 0 bases, with 3 bases between them. Germline assignment: CDR1 MNHEY and CDR2 SMNVEV (reference sequence). This CDR3 comprises 13 residues. The CDR3 here is CASSLFLNTEAFF. CDR3 nucleotide sequence: TGTGCCAGCAGTTTATTCTTGAACACTGAAGCTTTCTTT.

V usage is TRBV5-1 and J usage is TRBJ1-1; D is undetermined. Trimming pared 6 bases from V and 3 bases from J, leaving 15 bases between. The length of the CDR3 is 14 residues. Germline CDR1 SGHRS, CDR2 YFSETQ. For the CDR3, the DNA is TGCGCCAGCACGGTAGGGTGGGAATACACTGAAGCTTTCTTT. Translating it yields CASTVGWEYTEAFF. The whole variable domain, remainder taken from reference TRBV5-1 and TRBJ1-1, is KAGVTQTPRYLIKTRGQQVTLSCSPISGHRSVSWYQQTPGQGLQFLFEYFSETQRNKGNFPGRFSGRQFSNSRSEMNVSTLELGDSALYLCASTVGWEYTEAFFGQGTRLTVV.

The rearrangement links TRBV15 to TRBJ1-6; D unclear. Germline CDR1 reads LNHNV; CDR2 reads YYDKDF (reference sequence). The CDR3 covers 15 residues. V was pared by 5 bases and J by 5 bases, with 13 bases between. Here the CDR3 reads CATSYRRGNNSPLHF. CDR3 DNA: TGTGCCACCAGCTACCGCCGGGGTAATAATTCACCCCTCCACTTT. Looking up the rest from reference TRBV15 and TRBJ1-6 gives the full variable domain: DAMVIQNPRYQVTQFGKPVTLSCSQTLNHNVMYWYQQKSSQAPKLLFHYYDKDFNNEADTPDNFQSRRPNTSFCFLDIRSPGLGDTAMYLCATSYRRGNNSPLHFGNGTRLTVT.

The chain recombines TRBV29-1 with TRBJ2-7, with 7 nucleotides matching TRBD2. V dropped 6 bases and J dropped 5; count of bases not matched to a gene: 13. The CDR3 is 14 residues long. Germline CDR1 and CDR2: SQVTM and ANQGSEA. As DNA, the CDR3 is TGCAGCGTAGTAGGGACGGGAGGCCCCGACGAGCAGTACTTC. Encoded protein: CSVVGTGGPDEQYF.

V is TRBV6-2 or TRBV6-3 and J is TRBJ1-4, with D unresolved. CDR3 length equals 11 residues. Trimming took off 4 bases at V and 8 bases at J, with 5 bases between the two ends. The germline V gene encodes CDR1 MNHEY and CDR2 SVGEGT. This CDR3 reads CASSSWEKLFF. The DNA for the CDR3 is TGTGCCAGCAGTTCTTGGGAAAAACTGTTTTTT.

The CDR3 sequence is CASSPRTANTEAFF. For the CDR3, the DNA is TGTGCCAGCAGCCCGAGGACAGCCAACACTGAAGCTTTCTTT. V usage is TRBV5-4 and J usage is TRBJ1-1; D is perhaps TRBD1 (6 bases). V lost 4 bases, J lost 2 bases, and 12 bases lay in between. The CDR3 spans 14 residues. Germline lookup yields CDR1 SGHNT and CDR2 YYREEE (reference sequence). Based on the CDR3 plus reference TRBV5-4 and TRBJ1-1, the full variable domain is ETGVTQSPTHLIKTRGQQVTLRCSSQSGHNTVSWYQQALGQGPQFIFQYYREEENGRGNFPPRFSGLQFPNYSSELNVNALELDDSALYLCASSPRTANTEAFFGQGTRLTVV.

V is TRBV27 and J is TRBJ2-1; TRBD2 might be the D (6 bases). V dropped 5 bases and J dropped 5 bases, with 16 bases sitting between them. The V gene's germline CDR1 is MNHEY and CDR2 SMNVEV (reference sequence). The CDR3 covers 15 residues. CDR3 bases: TGTGCCAGCAGTCCCAGGAGGGGTCAGAACAATGAGCAGTTCTTC. It codes for CASSPRRGQNNEQFF.

This rearrangement joins TRBV7-2 to TRBJ2-7; D uncertain. Trimming took off 5 bases at V and 2 bases at J, with 10 bases between the two ends. Germline assignment: CDR1 SGHTA and CDR2 FQGNSA. The CDR3 has 13 residues. CDR3 DNA sequence: TGTGCCAGCAGCCCGACCGTCCCCTACGAGCAGTACTTC. Amino acid sequence: CASSPTVPYEQYF.